This T cell receptor (beta chain) was found in a study of CD8+CD57+ T cells in acquired aplastic anemia. V lost 4 bases to trimming and J lost 4 bases; unmatched junction nucleotides: 5. CDR1 is SQVTM, CDR2 ANQGSEA, per germline. CDR3 size: 14 residues. The TCR beta profiling, which covered VDJ combination and CDR3 sequence, was carried out using genomic DNA as the template. TCRdb fed the reads into MiXCR, producing one record per CDR3 protein. The table includes about 200,000 distinct CDR3 sequences, 60% to 80% detected once. The patients chosen for sequencing had shown expansion of CD8+CD57+ cells (detected by flow cytometry). Each patient gave a blood sample that was collected before any therapy had been received.

The sequencing sample was made of sorted CD4+, CD8+, or CD8+CD57+ T cells (not recorded which) from PBMCs. The TCR originated in a human donor with aplastic anemia. The V and J genes are TRBV29-1 and TRBJ2-3; TRBD2 matches at 10 bases. The DNA for the CDR3 is TGCAGCGTTGGGCTAGCGGGAGTCGCAGATACGCAGTATTTT. This encodes CSVGLAGVADTQYF.